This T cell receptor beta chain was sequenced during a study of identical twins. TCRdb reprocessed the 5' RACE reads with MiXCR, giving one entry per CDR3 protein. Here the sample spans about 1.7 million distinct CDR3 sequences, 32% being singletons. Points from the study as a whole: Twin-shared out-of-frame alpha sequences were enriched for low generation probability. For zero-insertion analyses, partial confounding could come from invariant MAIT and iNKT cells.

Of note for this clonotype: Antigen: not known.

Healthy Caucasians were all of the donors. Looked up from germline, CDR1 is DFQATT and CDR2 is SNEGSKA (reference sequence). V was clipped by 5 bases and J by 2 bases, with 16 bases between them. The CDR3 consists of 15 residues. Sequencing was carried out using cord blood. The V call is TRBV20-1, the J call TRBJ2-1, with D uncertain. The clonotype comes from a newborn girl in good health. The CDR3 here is CSAADVSAAYNEQFF. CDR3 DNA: TGCAGTGCTGCGGACGTCTCGGCGGCCTACAATGAGCAGTTCTTC.